The present TCR beta chain was sequenced within a study of blood T cell repertoires in COVID-19. This clone was picked up a small number of times. The method was immunoSEQ multiplex PCR; TCRdb's version includes in-frame clones alone and lacks a portion of them. Of 25,000 to 30,000 clones in the sample, 84% are singletons; the top ten hold 15% to 20%. The CDR3 spans 13 residues. V shed 2 bases and J shed 4 bases, with 8 bases lying between them. CDR1 SNHLY and CDR2 FYNNEI come from the germline V gene. The gene calls are TRBV2 and TRBJ1-2; D remains ambiguous. This TCR was recovered from a man between 65 and 85 years old with active COVID-19. Sample: peripheral blood. The DNA for the CDR3 is TGTGCCAGCAGTGAACGTCAGGTCTATGGCTACACCTTC. Translation: CASSERQVYGYTF.